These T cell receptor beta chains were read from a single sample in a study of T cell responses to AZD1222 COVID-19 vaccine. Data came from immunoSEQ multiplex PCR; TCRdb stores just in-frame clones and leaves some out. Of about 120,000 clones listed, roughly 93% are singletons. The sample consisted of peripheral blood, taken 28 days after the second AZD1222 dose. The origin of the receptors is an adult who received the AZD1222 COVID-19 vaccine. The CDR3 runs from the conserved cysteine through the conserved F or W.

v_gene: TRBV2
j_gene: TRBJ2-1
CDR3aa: CASPSLGNEQFF

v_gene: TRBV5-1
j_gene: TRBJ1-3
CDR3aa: CASSLKAGPTGNTIYF

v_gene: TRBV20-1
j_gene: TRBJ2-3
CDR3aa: CSARVRDTQYF

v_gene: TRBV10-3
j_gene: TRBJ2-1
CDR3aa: CAISERTSGKVYNEQFF

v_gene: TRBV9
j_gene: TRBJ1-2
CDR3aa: CASSVNVDRDTYGYTF

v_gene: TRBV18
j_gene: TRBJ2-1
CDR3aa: CASSPRLAGGPEKSQFF

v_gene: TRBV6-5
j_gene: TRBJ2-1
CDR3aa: CASSYSASGRLNEQFF

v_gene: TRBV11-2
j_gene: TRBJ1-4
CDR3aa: CASSQGREKLFF

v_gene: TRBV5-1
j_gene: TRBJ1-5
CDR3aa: CASSLGGGNQPQHF

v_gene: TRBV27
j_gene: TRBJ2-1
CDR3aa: CASSLAGGRLRNEQFF

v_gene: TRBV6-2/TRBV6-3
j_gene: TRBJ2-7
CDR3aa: CASSYLGLVYEQYF